The 30 T cell receptor beta chains in this list originate from one sample, sequenced in a study of blood T cell repertoires in COVID-19. Assay used: immunoSEQ multiplex PCR; TCRdb lists only in-frame clones, some missing. The table shows about 33,000 clones, with roughly 78% occurring only once. Sequenced input: peripheral blood. Source of these receptors: a man between 65 and 79 years old with acute or convalescent COVID-19.

The CDR3 is CASSKEGQANQPQHF. As DNA, the CDR3 is TGCGCCAGCAGCAAAGAGGGACAAGCCAATCAGCCCCAGCATTTT. The chain combines TRBV5-1 with TRBJ1-5, with D perhaps TRBD1 (6 bases). V lost 4 bases to trimming and J lost 3 bases, with 14 bases between them. This CDR3 contains 15 residues. Germline V lookup: CDR1 SGHRS, CDR2 YFSETQ.

A single count supports this clone. The gene calls are TRBV4-3 and TRBJ1-6; possible D gene TRBD1, 5 bases. With 1 base removed from V and 17 bases from J, the gap between germline ends came to 15 bases. The CDR3 consists of 13 residues. Germline CDR1 and CDR2: LGHNA and YSLEER. DNA of the CDR3: TGCGCCAGCAGCCAAGCGGAGGGGACCCGAGTCCACTTT. Amino acid sequence: CASSQAEGTRVHF.

The CDR3 coding sequence is TGTGCCAGCAGTTTATATCTGAGAGGCACAGATACGCAGTATTTT. It is translated as CASSLYLRGTDTQYF. The J gene is TRBJ2-3, the V gene TRBV27, with no clear D. The CDR3 runs 15 residues. Germline loops: CDR1 MNHEY, CDR2 SMNVEV (reference sequence). V dropped 1 base and J dropped 1 base, with 9 bases sitting between them.

CDR3 in amino acids: CASSLDFLAAEAFF. The CDR3 nucleotides read TGTGCCAGCAGCTTAGATTTTCTGGCAGCTGAAGCTTTCTTT. The chain recombines TRBV7-2 with TRBJ1-1, with unresolved D. The CDR3 runs to 14 residues. V lost 1 base and J 6 bases, leaving 12 bases between the germline ends. Looked up from germline, CDR1 is SGHTA and CDR2 is FQGNSA.

This clone has just a few counts. The chain uses TRBV14 and TRBJ2-6; a weak D match, TRBD1 (6 bases). The V end lost 5 bases, the J end lost 1 base, and 12 bases lay between the germline ends. The CDR3 totals 16 residues. Per germline, CDR1 SGHDN and CDR2 FVKESK. CDR3 sequence reads: CASSSITGSGANVLTF. CDR3 coding DNA: TGTGCCAGCAGCTCGATAACAGGGTCTGGGGCCAACGTCCTGACTTTC.

V gene TRBV5-4 combines with J gene TRBJ2-6; 7 bases align to TRBD1. V shed 3 bases, J shed 4 bases, and the junction held 10 bases outside the gene matches. This CDR3 contains 17 residues. Per germline, CDR1 SGHNT and CDR2 YYREEE (reference sequence). This CDR3 is CASSSPKTGAGANVLTF. The CDR3 coding sequence is TGTGCCAGCAGCTCTCCTAAAACAGGGGCCGGGGCCAACGTCCTGACTTTC.

The gene calls are TRBV7-9 and TRBJ2-3; D remains ambiguous. In germline, CDR1 is SEHNR, CDR2 FQNEAQ (reference sequence). Trimming removed 5 bases at V and 6 bases at J, with 12 bases between. The CDR3 spans 13 residues. CDR3 in amino acids: CASSPTAPDTQYF. DNA for the CDR3: TGTGCCAGCAGCCCAACCGCGCCGGATACGCAGTATTTT.

The CDR3 nucleotides are TGTGCCAGCAGTCCCAAGGGGGGGGCTGAAGCTTTCTTT. It specifies CASSPKGGAEAFF. J is TRBJ1-1 and V is TRBV27; D is possibly TRBD1 (6 bases). V lost 5 bases and J 6 bases, leaving 13 bases between the germline ends. The germline CDR1 and CDR2 sequences are MNHEY and SMNVEV (reference sequence). CDR3 length equals 13 residues.

CDR3 bases: TGTGCCAGCAGCCCTGGCCGGACTAGCGGGAGGAATCAGTTCTTC. Residues: CASSPGRTSGRNQFF. V and J are TRBV7-2 and TRBJ2-1; 14 bases align to TRBD2. This CDR3 is built from 15 residues. Germline loops: CDR1 SGHTA, CDR2 FQGNSA. After removal of 5 bases from V and 13 bases from J, the junction contained 10 bases not matched to a gene.

The CDR3, as DNA: TGTGCCAGCAGCCCTAGGTTTAGCGGGAACACCGGGGAGCTGTTTTTT. Translated, it gives CASSPRFSGNTGELFF. V and J are TRBV6-6 and TRBJ2-2; TRBD2 might be the D (6 bases). Germline CDR1 reads MNHNY; CDR2 reads SVGAGI (reference sequence). V was pared by 6 bases and J by 1 base, with 15 bases between. This CDR3 region has 16 residues.

The chain combines TRBV29-1 with TRBJ2-1, with 8 positions matching TRBD1. Germline V gene sequence: CDR1 SQVTM, CDR2 ANQGSEA. This CDR3 spans 19 amino acids. Trimming removed 4 bases from V and 0 bases from J; junction bases left unmatched: 17. CDR3 coding DNA: TGCAGCGTTGCATTCGGGGCAGGGGGCCCTATAAGCTCCTACAATGAGCAGTTCTTC. It translates to CSVAFGAGGPISSYNEQFF.

The chain recombines TRBV6-5 with TRBJ2-7; 9 bases match TRBD2. Germline trimming cut 6 bases from V and 3 bases from J; bases unmatched to any gene: 9. This CDR3 comprises 15 residues. Germline-derived CDR1 and CDR2 are MNHEY and SVGAGI. This CDR3 is CASRAIAGDLYEQYF. CDR3 bases: TGTGCCAGCAGGGCTATAGCGGGGGACCTCTACGAGCAGTACTTC.

This rearrangement joins TRBV30 to TRBJ2-3, with D possibly matching TRBD1 (6 bases). CDR1 GTSNPN and CDR2 SVGIG come from the germline V gene (reference sequence). The CDR3 runs to 12 residues. Trimming took 3 bases from V and 6 from J, leaving 10 bases between them. The CDR3 region is CAWSPRGDTQYF. The CDR3 DNA sequence: TGTGCCTGGAGCCCAAGGGGGGATACGCAGTATTTT.

For the CDR3, the DNA is TGTGCCAGCAGCTTACTCGTAGATGAGCAGTTCTTC. The encoded protein is CASSLLVDEQFF. The V and J genes are TRBV7-8 and TRBJ2-1; D is ambiguous. Germline V gene sequence: CDR1 SGHVS, CDR2 FQNEAQ. This CDR3 contains 12 residues. V was pared by 2 bases and J by 8 bases, with 7 bases between.

Regarding this clone: A junction end diverges from the germline sequence, so it may reflect a read error. The chain joins TRBV27 to TRBJ1-4; TRBD1 matches at 10 bases. The CDR3 contains 13 residues. CDR1 and CDR2 (germline): MNHEY, SMNVEV (reference sequence). CDR3 DNA: TGTGCCAGCAGTCCGACGCCGGGACAGGGGATAATTTTT. This gives the protein CASSPTPGQGIIF. The whole variable domain, remainder taken from reference TRBV27 and TRBJ1-4, is EAQVTQNPRYLITVTGKKLTVTCSQNMNHEYMSWYRQDPGLGLRQIYYSMNVEVTDKGDVPEGYKVSRKEKRNFPLILESPSPNQTSLYFCASSPTPGQGIIFGSGTQLSVL.

The J gene is TRBJ2-1, the V gene TRBV24-1; a possible D gene is TRBD1 (6 bases). The CDR3 sequence is 15 residues long. V gave up 1 base and J gave up 5 bases, with 11 bases separating them. The V gene's germline CDR1 is KGHDR and CDR2 SFDVKD. As DNA, the CDR3 is TGTGCCACCAGTGATTTAGGGGACACTAACAATGAGCAGTTCTTC. Translating it yields CATSDLGDTNNEQFF.

The chain joins TRBV10-3 to TRBJ1-5, with 9 bases identical to TRBD1. The CDR3 contains 14 residues. Germline V gene lookup returns CDR1 ENHRY and CDR2 SYGVKD. Unmatched junction bases numbered 4, after V lost 3 bases and J lost 7 bases. The CDR3: CAISDTGGGQPQHF. The CDR3 DNA reads as TGTGCCATCAGTGATACAGGGGGCGGACAGCCCCAGCATTTT.

The chain is built from TRBV5-1 and TRBJ2-5, with 9 bases fitting TRBD1. J was trimmed by 9 bases and V by 5 bases; bases with no gene match: 14. The CDR3 runs 15 residues. Germline V gives CDR1 SGHRS, CDR2 YFSETQ. CDR3 nucleotides: TGCGCCAGCAGAAAGTCTGGGACAGGGTGGGAGGCCCAGTACTTC. Its protein is CASRKSGTGWEAQYF. Looking up the rest from reference TRBV5-1 and TRBJ2-5 gives the full variable domain: KAGVTQTPRYLIKTRGQQVTLSCSPISGHRSVSWYQQTPGQGLQFLFEYFSETQRNKGNFPGRFSGRQFSNSRSEMNVSTLELGDSALYLCASRKSGTGWEAQYFGPGTRLLVL.

The V and J genes are TRBV3-1 (or the pseudogene TRBV3-2) and TRBJ1-1; perhaps TRBD1 as D (6 bases). Trimming pared 4 bases from V and 11 bases from J, leaving 11 bases between. CDR3 length: 11 amino acids. CDR1 is LGHDT and CDR2 is YNNKEL in the germline V gene (reference sequence). The CDR3 protein is CASSRGTRAFF. DNA for the CDR3: TGTGCCAGCAGCCGGGGGACACGGGCTTTCTTT.

For this clone: Other DNA sequences in this sample translate to the same CDR3. The V gene is TRBV7-2, the J gene TRBJ2-7; D is uncertain. The V end lost 2 bases, the J end lost 1 base, and 3 bases lay between the germline ends. Per germline, CDR1 SGHTA and CDR2 FQGNSA. The CDR3 runs to 12 residues. The CDR3 loop reads CASSLTSYEQYF. DNA of the CDR3: TGTGCCAGCAGCTTAACTTCCTACGAGCAGTACTTC.

The chain joins TRBV2 to TRBJ2-3; 9 positions agree with TRBD1. The V and J ends lost 7 bases and 2 bases, in that order; junction bases with no gene match: 4. This CDR3 spans 14 amino acids. Germline-derived CDR1 and CDR2 are SNHLY and FYNNEI. CDR3 residues: CASIYRGLTDTQYF. The DNA of the CDR3 is TGTGCCAGCATATACAGGGGGCTCACAGATACGCAGTATTTT.

The chain employs TRBV27 and TRBJ1-4; D gene unclear. Germline CDR1 reads MNHEY; CDR2 reads SMNVEV (reference sequence). This CDR3 has 14 residues. V was cut by 6 bases and J by 0 bases, with 8 bases left in between. Written as DNA, the CDR3 is TGTGCCAGCAGAGCATATGCAACTAATGAAAAACTGTTTTTT. It encodes CASRAYATNEKLFF.

This clone was detected a few times. The J gene is TRBJ2-3, the V gene TRBV7-2, with a tentative D call TRBD1 (6 bases). The CDR3 is 14 residues long. Trimming removed 4 bases at V and 9 bases at J, with 17 bases between. Germline V gene sequence: CDR1 SGHTA, CDR2 FQGNSA. CDR3: CASSSQGLQGTQYF. CDR3 nucleotides: TGTGCCAGCAGCTCACAGGGTCTGCAGGGGACGCAGTATTTT.

This chain links TRBV7-9 with TRBJ1-4, with a tentative D call TRBD1 (5 bases). The length of the CDR3 is 14 residues. Trimming stripped 2 bases from V and 9 bases from J, with 13 bases between. Germline assignment: CDR1 SEHNR and CDR2 FQNEAQ (reference sequence). The CDR3 region has the DNA TGTGCCAGCAGCTTATCGGGGGATGGGAAAAAACTGTTTTTT. Translating it yields CASSLSGDGKKLFF.

This chain connects TRBV5-5 to TRBJ1-5, with D perhaps TRBD1 (6 bases). With 3 bases removed from V and 2 bases from J, the gap between germline ends came to 15 bases. The CDR3 extends over 16 amino acids. The V gene's germline CDR1 is SGHKS and CDR2 YYEKEE (reference sequence). The CDR3 region has the DNA TGTGCCAGCAGCTCCCTAGGGGGGGTCGGCAATCAGCCCCAGCATTTT. It codes for CASSSLGGVGNQPQHF.

The chain recombines TRBV30 with TRBJ2-2, with D tentatively TRBD1 (6 bases). The CDR3 runs 15 residues. Germline V gives CDR1 GTSNPN, CDR2 SVGIG (reference sequence). Trimming pared 3 bases from V and 2 bases from J, leaving 13 bases between. DNA of the CDR3: TGTGCCTGGAGGCTGGGACATTCAAACACCGGGGAGCTGTTTTTT. Translated, it gives CAWRLGHSNTGELFF.

CDR3 protein: CASSSTLGSEQYF. CDR3 nucleotides: TGTGCCAGCAGCTCCACCCTAGGATCCGAGCAGTACTTC. The chain carries TRBV7-6 and TRBJ2-7, with unresolved D. The V gene lost 4 bases and the J gene lost 6 bases, with 13 bases spanning the gap. CDR1 is SGHVS and CDR2 is FNYEAQ in the germline V gene. CDR3 length: 13 residues.

The chain uses TRBV14 and TRBJ2-1; TRBD2 matches at 9 bases. CDR1 and CDR2 from the germline V gene are SGHDN and FVKESK. Trimming cost V 4 bases and J 1 base; bases outside gene matches: 2. There are 15 residues in the CDR3. The CDR3 here is CASSPLAGSYNEQFF. The CDR3 bases are TGTGCCAGCAGCCCTCTAGCGGGGTCCTACAATGAGCAGTTCTTC.

The rearrangement uses TRBV27 and TRBJ2-5, with TRBD1 identical over 7 bases. Trimming at V came to 5 bases and at J to 3 bases, leaving 18 bases not matched to a gene. Germline loops: CDR1 MNHEY, CDR2 SMNVEV (reference sequence). This CDR3 comprises 18 residues. The DNA of the CDR3 is TGTGCCAGCAGTCCGCTGACAGGGCAGGGAAAAATGAAAGAGACCCAGTACTTC. Protein product: CASSPLTGQGKMKETQYF.

The chain has TRBV10-2 and TRBJ2-7; 14 nucleotides match TRBD2. This CDR3 region has 17 residues. From germline, CDR1 is WSHSY and CDR2 SAAADI. V was clipped by 5 bases and J by 11 bases; unmatched bases: 17. The CDR3 sequence: CASSRNTPGTSGSYEYF. The CDR3 nucleotides read TGCGCCAGCAGTCGAAACACCCCCGGGACTAGCGGGAGTTATGAGTACTTC.